These 16 T cell receptor beta chains were all obtained from the same sample, sequenced in a study of shared clonotypes between healthy human individuals. CD45RO negativity and positive selection for CCR7 defined naive CD8 cells, a population that excluded terminally differentiated effector memory CD45RA+ cells. The assay was immunoSEQ multiplex PCR, and TCRdb's table has in-frame clones only and misses some. The profile shows roughly 2,000,000 clones, approximately 94% of them singletons. The sample taken for sequencing was naive CD8+ T cells sorted from blood. All receptors derive from a man younger than 30 in good health.

About this clone: Other nucleotide sequences in the sample specify the same CDR3. The chain is built from TRBV4-3 and TRBJ2-2, with TRBD1 identical over 9 bases. The CDR3 has 13 amino acids. Per the germline V gene, CDR1 is LGHNA and CDR2 is YSLEER. Trimming cost V 4 bases and J 8 bases; bases outside gene matches: 2. CDR3 sequence (DNA): TGCGCCAGCAGCCCGGACAGGGGTGGGGAGCTGTTTTTT. Its protein product is CASSPDRGGELFF.

The rearrangement joins TRBV4-3 to TRBJ1-2, with 7 nucleotides matching TRBD1. CDR3 length: 13 residues. Trimming removed 3 bases from V and 8 bases from J; junction bases left unmatched: 6. The germline V gene encodes CDR1 LGHNA and CDR2 YSLEER. CDR3 nucleotides: TGCGCCAGCAGCCAGATAGGGGGCGGAGGCTACACCTTC. Protein sequence: CASSQIGGGGYTF.

The table lists this clone with a count of one. This chain links TRBV4-3 with TRBJ2-2, with D tentatively TRBD1 (6 bases). Trimming removed 7 bases at V and 2 bases at J, with 8 bases between. The CDR3 contains 13 residues. Germline values: CDR1 LGHNA, CDR2 YSLEER. Written as DNA, the CDR3 is TGCGCCAGCACAGGGGATAACACCGGGGAGCTGTTTTTT. Translation: CASTGDNTGELFF.

The chain joins TRBV5-6 to TRBJ1-2, with D unclear. Trimming removed 3 bases at V and 0 bases at J, with 12 bases between. Germline assignment: CDR1 SGHDT and CDR2 YYEEEE. This CDR3 has 15 amino acids. For the CDR3, the DNA is TGTGCCAGCAGCTCGGAGGGAGTTACTAACTATGGCTACACCTTC. Translation gives CASSSEGVTNYGYTF.

The chain combines TRBV2 with TRBJ2-1, with D perhaps matching TRBD2 (6 bases). Germline V gene lookup returns CDR1 SNHLY and CDR2 FYNNEI. The CDR3 covers 14 residues. The V and J ends lost 8 bases and 0 bases respectively, with 11 bases between them. The CDR3 sequence is CASLGGFSYNEQFF. Written as DNA, the CDR3 is TGTGCCAGCCTGGGGGGATTCTCCTACAATGAGCAGTTCTTC.

The V gene is TRBV6-1, the J gene TRBJ2-7, with D hard to call. The CDR3 is made up of 13 amino acids. Germline V lookup: CDR1 MNHNS, CDR2 SASEGT. V was shortened by 1 base and J by 3 bases, with 7 bases between the two germline ends. The CDR3 sequence: CASSEGSDYEQYF. The CDR3 coding sequence is TGTGCCAGCAGTGAAGGGTCCGACTACGAGCAGTACTTC.

About this clone itself: Other DNA sequences in the same sample also yield this CDR3. The chain uses TRBV7-9 and TRBJ1-1; D gene unclear. V lost 2 bases to trimming and J lost 0 bases, with 7 bases between them. CDR1 is SEHNR and CDR2 is FQNEAQ in the germline V gene (reference sequence). This CDR3 is built from 14 residues. The CDR3 loop reads CASSLIQLNTEAFF. The CDR3 DNA follows: TGTGCCAGCAGCTTAATACAGCTGAACACTGAAGCTTTCTTT.

A word on this clone: At one end, the junction sequence differs from germline, possibly due to a read error. CDR3 loop: CSVEDRGAMDF. In DNA, the CDR3 is TGCAGCGTTGAAGATCGCGGGGCCATGGACTTC. The chain links TRBV29-1 to TRBJ2-7; D perhaps matches TRBD2 (6 bases). The V gene's germline CDR1 is SQVTM and CDR2 ANQGSEA. The CDR3 length is 11 residues.

J is TRBJ2-5 and V is TRBV5-4; 10 bases match TRBD2. In germline, CDR1 is SGHNT, CDR2 YYREEE (reference sequence). This CDR3 region has 18 residues. V lost 0 bases, J lost 7 bases, and 15 bases stayed unmatched. This CDR3 is CASSLEGSGGTPGWTQYF. The DNA for the CDR3 is TGTGCCAGCAGCTTGGAAGGTAGCGGGGGGACCCCCGGATGGACCCAGTACTTC.

This chain uses TRBV19 with TRBJ2-1; D is ambiguous. This CDR3 is 14 amino acids long. Looked up from germline, CDR1 is LNHDA and CDR2 is SQIVND (reference sequence). Deletions cut 9 bases from V and 1 base from J, with 13 bases between. The chain's CDR3 is CASGTPRSYNEQFF. DNA for the CDR3: TGTGCCAGCGGTACTCCGAGGTCCTACAATGAGCAGTTCTTC.

The chain carries TRBV13 and TRBJ1-2; D call uncertain. CDR1 is PRHDT, CDR2 FYEKMQ, per germline (reference sequence). CDR3 length: 14 amino acids. Trimming pared 3 bases from V and 4 bases from J, leaving 12 bases between. CDR3 amino acids: CASSFYASGYGYTF. The DNA of the CDR3 is TGTGCCAGCAGCTTCTATGCTAGTGGCTATGGCTACACCTTC. The whole variable domain, filled in from reference TRBV13 and TRBJ1-2, reads AAGVIQSPRHLIKEKRETATLKCYPIPRHDTVYWYQQGPGQDPQFLISFYEKMQSDKGSIPDRFSAQQFSDYHSELNMSSLELGDSALYFCASSFYASGYGYTFGSGTRLTVV.

Note on this clone: The sample has other DNA sequences that encode this CDR3 too. The rearrangement joins TRBV27 to TRBJ2-7; weak D call: TRBD2 (6 bases). This CDR3 comprises 13 residues. The V gene's germline CDR1 is MNHEY and CDR2 SMNVEV (reference sequence). Trimming stripped 5 bases from V and 7 bases from J, with 15 bases between. CDR3 amino acids: CASSPTGVREQYF. The CDR3 DNA sequence: TGTGCCAGCAGTCCCACGGGGGTTCGGGAGCAGTACTTC.

CDR3 nucleotides: TGTGCCAGCAGCCCACGGGACGGGAACCACTACGAGCAGTACTTC. It translates to CASSPRDGNHYEQYF. The chain couples TRBV7-9 to TRBJ2-7; possibly TRBD1 or TRBD2 for D (5 bases each). The CDR3 totals 15 residues. V dropped 5 bases and J dropped 3 bases, with 17 bases sitting between them. The germline V gene has CDR1 SEHNR and CDR2 FQNEAQ (reference sequence).

This chain links TRBV19 with TRBJ2-3, with D unclear. The V gene's germline CDR1 is LNHDA and CDR2 SQIVND (reference sequence). Trimming removed 0 bases from V and 2 bases from J, with 6 bases in between. The CDR3 is 14 residues long. The CDR3 bases are TGTGCCAGTAGTATAGACCAGTACACAGATACGCAGTATTTT. Translation: CASSIDQYTDTQYF.

This chain links TRBV6-1 with TRBJ2-5, with no clear D. CDR3 size: 16 residues. Germline CDR1 reads MNHNS; CDR2 reads SASEGT. Trimming removed 3 bases from V and 3 bases from J, with 17 bases in between. The CDR3 DNA follows: TGTGCCAGCAGTGATCCTTTGACCGCTCAGGAAGAGACCCAGTACTTC. Translation: CASSDPLTAQEETQYF.

The V call is TRBV7-9, the J call TRBJ2-1; a weak D match, TRBD1 (5 bases). CDR3 length equals 13 residues. Trimming removed 5 bases from V and 9 bases from J, with 14 bases in between. CDR1 is SEHNR, CDR2 FQNEAQ, per germline (reference sequence). The chain's CDR3 is CASSQRTRVEQFF. The DNA of the CDR3 is TGTGCCAGCAGCCAAAGGACACGGGTTGAGCAGTTCTTC.